Included here is one T cell receptor beta chain sequence, with context. Its cognate antigen is unknown. This specimen belongs to a study of T cells in Graves' hyperthyroidism and ophthalmopathy. Overall study findings and caveats: Blood shared most expanded thyroid clonotypes above 0.001.

Amplification of TCR beta CDR3 regions used RNA as the template. During a first-round RT-PCR of the TCR CDR3, the HTBI primer set was used. From the multiplex PCR reads, TCRdb called clonotypes with MiXCR, one entry per CDR3 protein. The profile shows about 840,000 distinct CDR3 sequences, around 39% of them singletons. Trimming took 5 bases from V and 2 from J, leaving 16 bases between them. This CDR3 is built from 17 residues. Participants, patients aged 18 to 65, had newly diagnosed hyperthyroidism with a duration under 2 months. The sample consisted of blood. The clonotype was recovered from a man between 18 and 35 years old with Graves' hyperthyroidism. The J gene is TRBJ2-6, the V gene TRBV12-3 or TRBV12-4, with D possibly TRBD2 on 5 matching bases. CDR3 protein: CASSTRALTAGANVLTF. The CDR3 DNA sequence: TGTGCCAGCAGTACTAGGGCCCTGACCGCTGGGGCCAACGTCCTGACTTTC.